This TCR beta chain originates from a study of immune heterogeneity within non-small cell lung tumors. Points from the study as a whole: The repertoire of each individual patient held high-frequency T-cell receptor beta clonotypes that were largely distinct from those of other patients.

On this clonotype itself: Its target is unknown.

The CDR3 is 16 residues long. Germline CDR1 and CDR2: MGHRA and YSYEKL. It was a multiplex PCR that amplified TCR beta CDR3, with 32 V and 13 J primers. TCRdb reprocessed the multiplex PCR reads via MiXCR and lists one record per CDR3 protein. The data contain 4,500 to 7,000 distinct CDR3 sequences, about a fifth of them singletons. The authors used around 640 ng of bulk tumor genomic DNA per sample as template. Several biopsies per primary tumor were taken during surgery, spaced as far apart as possible. Curative surgical treatment was performed in patients who had newly diagnosed, untreated non-small cell lung cancer. Newly diagnosed non-small cell lung cancer patients undergoing curative-intent surgery served as donors.

The clonotype originates from a man aged 55-75 years with non-small cell lung cancer. The sample comprised lung tumor tissue. The chain uses TRBV4-1 and TRBJ2-3, with D hard to call. CDR3 residues: CANSPGVAPQTDTQYF. DNA for the CDR3: TGCGCTAACAGCCCGGGTGTAGCACCCCAGACAGATACGCAGTATTTT.